The present TCR beta chain was sequenced within a study of graft-versus-host responses after intestinal transplantation. Study findings and constraints: When patients had graft-donor T cell macrochimerism, their allografts held high graft-versus-host to host-versus-graft clonal ratios.

With regard to this clone: Its antigen is currently unknown.

Germline lookup yields CDR1 LNHDA and CDR2 SQIVND (reference sequence). The CDR3 contains 14 residues. V was trimmed by 3 bases and J by 3 bases, leaving 12 bases between them. TCRdb's copy holds only in-frame clones and misses some; the assay was immunoSEQ multiplex PCR. The repertoire holds about 90,000 clones, 80% to 95% seen once, with less than 0.4% in the top ten. The starting material was unstimulated CD4+ T cells sorted from spleen or lymph node cells, obtained before intestinal transplant. V is TRBV19 and J is TRBJ2-7; tentatively, D is TRBD2 (6 bases). The TCR was taken from a human donor who received an intestinal transplant. The chain's CDR3 is CASSIGRGVYEQYF. CDR3 sequence (DNA): TGTGCCAGTAGTATCGGGCGGGGTGTCTACGAGCAGTACTTC.